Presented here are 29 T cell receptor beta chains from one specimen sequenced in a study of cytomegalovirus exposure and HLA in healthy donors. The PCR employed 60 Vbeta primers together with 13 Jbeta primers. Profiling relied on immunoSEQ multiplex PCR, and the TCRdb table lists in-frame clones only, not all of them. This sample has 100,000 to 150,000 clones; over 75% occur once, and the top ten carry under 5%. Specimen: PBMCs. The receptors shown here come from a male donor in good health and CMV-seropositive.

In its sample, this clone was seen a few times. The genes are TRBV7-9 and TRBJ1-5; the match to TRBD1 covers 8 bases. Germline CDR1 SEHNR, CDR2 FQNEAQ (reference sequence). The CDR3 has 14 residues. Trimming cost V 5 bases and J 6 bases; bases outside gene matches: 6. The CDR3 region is CASSRTGLAQPQHF. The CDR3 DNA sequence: TGTGCCAGCAGCAGGACAGGGCTAGCTCAGCCCCAGCATTTT.

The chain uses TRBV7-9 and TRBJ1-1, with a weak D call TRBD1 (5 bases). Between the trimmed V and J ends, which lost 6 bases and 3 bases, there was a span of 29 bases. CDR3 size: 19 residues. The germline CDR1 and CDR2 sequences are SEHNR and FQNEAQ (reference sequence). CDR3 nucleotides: TGTGCCAGCAGATCCCCTATCTCCGGGAGCCCTGGGGCGGACACTGAAGCTTTCTTT. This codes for CASRSPISGSPGADTEAFF. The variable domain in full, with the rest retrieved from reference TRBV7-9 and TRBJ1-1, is DTGVSQNPRHKITKRGQNVTFRCDPISEHNRLYWYRQTLGQGPEFLTYFQNEAQLEKSRLLSDRFSAERPKGSFSTLEIQRTEQGDSAMYLCASRSPISGSPGADTEAFFGQGTRLTVV.

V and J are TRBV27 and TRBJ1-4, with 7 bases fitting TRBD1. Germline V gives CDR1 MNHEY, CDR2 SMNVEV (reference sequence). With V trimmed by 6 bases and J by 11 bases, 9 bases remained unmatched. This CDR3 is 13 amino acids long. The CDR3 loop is CASRTTGTDKLFF. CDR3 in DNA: TGTGCCAGCAGGACGACAGGGACCGATAAACTGTTTTTT.

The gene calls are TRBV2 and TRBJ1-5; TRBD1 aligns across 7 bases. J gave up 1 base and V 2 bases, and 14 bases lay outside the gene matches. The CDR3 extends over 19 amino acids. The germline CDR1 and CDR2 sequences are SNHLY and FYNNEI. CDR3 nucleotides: TGTGCCAGCAGTGAAAAGGGCCCTACAGGGGATTTCAGCAATCAGCCCCAGCATTTT. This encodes CASSEKGPTGDFSNQPQHF.

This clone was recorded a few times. In DNA form, the CDR3 reads TGTGCCAGCAGTCGAATCAGGACAGGGGGTTTAGGCTACACCTTC. Translating gives CASSRIRTGGLGYTF. The J gene is TRBJ1-2, the V gene TRBV28; 10 nucleotides match TRBD1. V shed 5 bases and J 8 bases; nucleotides not matched to a gene: 11. Germline CDR1 and CDR2: MDHEN and SYDVKM. CDR3 size: 15 residues.

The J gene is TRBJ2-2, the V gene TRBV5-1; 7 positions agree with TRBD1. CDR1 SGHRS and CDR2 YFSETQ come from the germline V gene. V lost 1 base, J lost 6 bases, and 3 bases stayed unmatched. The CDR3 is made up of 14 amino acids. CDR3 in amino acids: CASSLTGVAGELFF. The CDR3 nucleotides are TGCGCCAGCAGCTTGACAGGGGTAGCCGGGGAGCTGTTTTTT.

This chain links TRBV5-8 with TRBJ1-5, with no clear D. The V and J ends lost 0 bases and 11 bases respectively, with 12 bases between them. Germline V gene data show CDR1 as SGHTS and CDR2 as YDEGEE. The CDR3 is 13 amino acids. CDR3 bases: TGTGCCAGCAGCTTGGTATCAAGAGCCGCCCAGCATTTT. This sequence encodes CASSLVSRAAQHF. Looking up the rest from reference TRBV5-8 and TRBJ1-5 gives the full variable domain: EAGVTQSPTHLIKTRGQQATLRCSPISGHTSVYWYQQALGLGLQFLLWYDEGEERNRGNFPPRFSGRQFPNYSSELNVNALELEDSALYLCASSLVSRAAQHFGDGTRLSIL.

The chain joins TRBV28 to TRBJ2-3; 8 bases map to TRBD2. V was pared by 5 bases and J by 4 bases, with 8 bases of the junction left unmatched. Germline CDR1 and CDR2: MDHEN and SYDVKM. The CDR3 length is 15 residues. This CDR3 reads CASSLSGGWADTQYF. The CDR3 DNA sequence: TGTGCCAGCAGTCTCAGCGGGGGCTGGGCAGATACGCAGTATTTT. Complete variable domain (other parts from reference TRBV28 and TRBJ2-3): DVKVTQSSRYLVKRTGEKVFLECVQDMDHENMFWYRQDPGLGLRLIYFSYDVKMKEKGDIPEGYSVSREKKERFSLILESASTNQTSMYLCASSLSGGWADTQYFGPGTRLTVL.

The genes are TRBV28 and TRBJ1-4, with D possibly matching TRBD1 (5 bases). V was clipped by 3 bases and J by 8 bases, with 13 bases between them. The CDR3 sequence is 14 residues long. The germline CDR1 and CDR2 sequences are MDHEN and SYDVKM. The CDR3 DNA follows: TGTGCCAGCAGTTTGGGCCGACCAGGGGAAAAACTGTTTTTT. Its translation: CASSLGRPGEKLFF.

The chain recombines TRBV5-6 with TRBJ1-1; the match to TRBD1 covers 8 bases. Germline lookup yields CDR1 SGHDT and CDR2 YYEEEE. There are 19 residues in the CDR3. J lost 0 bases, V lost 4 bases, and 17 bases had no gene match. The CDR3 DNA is TGTGCCAGCAGCCCCCCCCCACGACAGGGGCCGACGATGAACACTGAAGCTTTCTTT. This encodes CASSPPPRQGPTMNTEAFF.

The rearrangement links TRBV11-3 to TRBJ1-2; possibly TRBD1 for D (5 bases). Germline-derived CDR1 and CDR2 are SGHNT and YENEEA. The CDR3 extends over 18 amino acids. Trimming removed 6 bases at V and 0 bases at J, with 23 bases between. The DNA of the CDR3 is TGTGCCAGCAGTCTCGCGGGGGGAGAGGGAGCAGCTAACTATGGCTACACCTTC. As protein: CASSLAGGEGAANYGYTF.

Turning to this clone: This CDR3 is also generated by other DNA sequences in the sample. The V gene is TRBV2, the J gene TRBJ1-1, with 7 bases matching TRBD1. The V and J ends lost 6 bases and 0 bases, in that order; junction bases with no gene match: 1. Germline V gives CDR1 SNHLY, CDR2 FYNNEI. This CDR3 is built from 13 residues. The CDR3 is CASRTGLNTEAFF. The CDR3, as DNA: TGTGCCAGCAGGACAGGGTTGAACACTGAAGCTTTCTTT.

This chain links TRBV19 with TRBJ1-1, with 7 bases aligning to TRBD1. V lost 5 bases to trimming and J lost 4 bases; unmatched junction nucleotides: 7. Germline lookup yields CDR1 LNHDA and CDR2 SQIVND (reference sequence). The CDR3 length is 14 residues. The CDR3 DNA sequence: TGTGCCAGTAGTCGGGTCAGGGGGTCCACTGAAGCTTTCTTT. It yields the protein CASSRVRGSTEAFF. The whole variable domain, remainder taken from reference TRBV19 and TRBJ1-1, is DGGITQSPKYLFRKEGQNVTLSCEQNLNHDAMYWYRQDPGQGLRLIYYSQIVNDFQKGDIAEGYSVSREKKESFPLTVTSAQKNPTAFYLCASSRVRGSTEAFFGQGTRLTVV.

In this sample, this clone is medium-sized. CDR3 sequence (DNA): TGTGCCAGCAGTGACTTTCGGGACAGGGGACCTAATCAGCCCCAGCATTTT. Protein product: CASSDFRDRGPNQPQHF. The rearrangement joins TRBV6-1 to TRBJ1-5, with TRBD1 matching over 10 bases. This CDR3 has 17 amino acids. Germline CDR1 reads MNHNS; CDR2 reads SASEGT. J was trimmed by 4 bases and V by 3 bases; bases with no gene match: 9.

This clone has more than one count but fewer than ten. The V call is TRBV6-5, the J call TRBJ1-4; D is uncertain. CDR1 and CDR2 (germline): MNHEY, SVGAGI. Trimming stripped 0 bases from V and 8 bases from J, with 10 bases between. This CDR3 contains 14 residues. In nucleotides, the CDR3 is TGTGCCAGCAGTTACTCGACCTCAGGCGAAAAACTGTTTTTT. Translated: CASSYSTSGEKLFF.

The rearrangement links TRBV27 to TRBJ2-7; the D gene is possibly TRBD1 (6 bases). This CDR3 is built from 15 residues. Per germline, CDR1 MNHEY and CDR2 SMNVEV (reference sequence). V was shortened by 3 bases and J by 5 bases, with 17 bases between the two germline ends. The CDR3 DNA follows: TGTGCCAGCAGTTTTGGTCAGGGGCTAAATAACGAGCAGTACTTC. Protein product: CASSFGQGLNNEQYF.

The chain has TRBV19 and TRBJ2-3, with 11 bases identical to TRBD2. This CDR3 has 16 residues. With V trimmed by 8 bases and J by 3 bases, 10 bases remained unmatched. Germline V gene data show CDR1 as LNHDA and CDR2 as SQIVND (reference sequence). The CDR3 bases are TGTGCCAGTTCTTTGACTAGCGGGATAGGAACAGATACGCAGTATTTT. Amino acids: CASSLTSGIGTDTQYF.

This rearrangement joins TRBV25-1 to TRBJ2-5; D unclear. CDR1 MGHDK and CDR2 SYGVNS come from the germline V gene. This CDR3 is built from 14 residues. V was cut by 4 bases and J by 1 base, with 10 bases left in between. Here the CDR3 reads CASSGVAGQETQYF. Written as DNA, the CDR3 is TGTGCCAGCAGTGGAGTGGCAGGCCAAGAGACCCAGTACTTC.

The CDR3 nucleotides read TGTGCCAGTAGTGGAGTGGCAGCCAACAATGAAAAACTGTTTTTT. Its protein product is CASSGVAANNEKLFF. The gene calls are TRBV19 and TRBJ1-4; no clear D. The CDR3 contains 15 residues. Germline CDR1 reads LNHDA; CDR2 reads SQIVND (reference sequence). V was clipped by 5 bases and J by 5 bases, with 15 bases between them. Together with reference TRBV19 and TRBJ1-4, the CDR3 gives the full variable domain: DGGITQSPKYLFRKEGQNVTLSCEQNLNHDAMYWYRQDPGQGLRLIYYSQIVNDFQKGDIAEGYSVSREKKESFPLTVTSAQKNPTAFYLCASSGVAANNEKLFFGSGTQLSVL.

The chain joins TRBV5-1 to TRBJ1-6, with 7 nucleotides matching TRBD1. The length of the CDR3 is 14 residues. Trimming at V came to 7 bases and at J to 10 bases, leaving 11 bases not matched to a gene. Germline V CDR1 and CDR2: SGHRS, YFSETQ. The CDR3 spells CASGRDRGDSPLHF. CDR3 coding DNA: TGCGCCAGCGGCCGGGACAGAGGTGACTCACCCCTCCACTTT.

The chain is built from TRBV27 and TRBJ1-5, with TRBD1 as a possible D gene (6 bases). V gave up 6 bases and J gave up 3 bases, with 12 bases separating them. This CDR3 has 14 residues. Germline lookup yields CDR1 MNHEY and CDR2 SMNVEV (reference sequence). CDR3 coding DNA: TGTGCCAGCAGCCGTACAGGGCTCAATCAGCCCCAGCATTTT. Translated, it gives CASSRTGLNQPQHF.

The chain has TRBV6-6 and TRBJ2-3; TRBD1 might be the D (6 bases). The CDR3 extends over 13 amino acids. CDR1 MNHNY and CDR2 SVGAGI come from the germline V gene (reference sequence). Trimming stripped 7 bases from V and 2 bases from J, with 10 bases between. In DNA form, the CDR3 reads TGTGCCAGCATCCGGGACAACACAGATACGCAGTATTTT. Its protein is CASIRDNTDTQYF.

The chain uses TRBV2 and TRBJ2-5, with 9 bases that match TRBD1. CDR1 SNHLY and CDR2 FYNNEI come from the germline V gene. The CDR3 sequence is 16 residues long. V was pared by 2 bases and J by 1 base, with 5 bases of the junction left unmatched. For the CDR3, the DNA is TGTGCCAGCAGTGAAATGGGACAGGGCGTCCAAGAGACCCAGTACTTC. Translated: CASSEMGQGVQETQYF.

The CDR3 loop is CSVEDPQRTDTQYF. DNA of the CDR3: TGCAGCGTTGAAGATCCACAACGCACAGATACGCAGTATTTT. The gene calls are TRBV29-1 and TRBJ2-3; D uncertain. The germline gives CDR1 SQVTM, CDR2 ANQGSEA. The CDR3 is 14 residues long. V lost 0 bases, J lost 1 base, and 8 bases lay in between.

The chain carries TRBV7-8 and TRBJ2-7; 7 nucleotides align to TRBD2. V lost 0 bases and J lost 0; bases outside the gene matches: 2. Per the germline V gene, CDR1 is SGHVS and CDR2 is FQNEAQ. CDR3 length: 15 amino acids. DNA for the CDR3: TGTGCCAGCAGCTTAGCCCGCGGGAGCTCCTACGAGCAGTACTTC. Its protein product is CASSLARGSSYEQYF.

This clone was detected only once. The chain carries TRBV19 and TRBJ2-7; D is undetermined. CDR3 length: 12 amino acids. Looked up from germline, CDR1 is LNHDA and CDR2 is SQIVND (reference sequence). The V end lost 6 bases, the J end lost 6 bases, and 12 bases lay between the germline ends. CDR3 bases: TGTGCCAGTAGCCGGTCGGTTGGCGAGCAGTACTTC. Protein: CASSRSVGEQYF.

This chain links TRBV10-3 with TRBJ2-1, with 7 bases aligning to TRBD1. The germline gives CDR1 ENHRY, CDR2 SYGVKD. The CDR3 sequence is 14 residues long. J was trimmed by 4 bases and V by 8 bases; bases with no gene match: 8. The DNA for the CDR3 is TGTGCCATCCAGGTGGGACAGCCGTACAATGAGCAGTTCTTC. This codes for CAIQVGQPYNEQFF.

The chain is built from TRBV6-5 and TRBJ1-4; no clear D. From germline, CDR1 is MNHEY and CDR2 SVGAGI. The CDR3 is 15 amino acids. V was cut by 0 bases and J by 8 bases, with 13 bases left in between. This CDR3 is CASSYSGELGEKLFF. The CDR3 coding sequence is TGTGCCAGCAGTTACTCTGGGGAGTTAGGGGAAAAACTGTTTTTT.

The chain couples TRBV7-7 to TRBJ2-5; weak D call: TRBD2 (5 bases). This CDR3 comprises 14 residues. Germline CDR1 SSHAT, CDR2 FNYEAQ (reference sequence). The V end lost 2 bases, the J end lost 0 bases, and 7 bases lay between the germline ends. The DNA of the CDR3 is TGTGCCAGCAGCTTAAGCGGCCACCAAGAGACCCAGTACTTC. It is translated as CASSLSGHQETQYF.